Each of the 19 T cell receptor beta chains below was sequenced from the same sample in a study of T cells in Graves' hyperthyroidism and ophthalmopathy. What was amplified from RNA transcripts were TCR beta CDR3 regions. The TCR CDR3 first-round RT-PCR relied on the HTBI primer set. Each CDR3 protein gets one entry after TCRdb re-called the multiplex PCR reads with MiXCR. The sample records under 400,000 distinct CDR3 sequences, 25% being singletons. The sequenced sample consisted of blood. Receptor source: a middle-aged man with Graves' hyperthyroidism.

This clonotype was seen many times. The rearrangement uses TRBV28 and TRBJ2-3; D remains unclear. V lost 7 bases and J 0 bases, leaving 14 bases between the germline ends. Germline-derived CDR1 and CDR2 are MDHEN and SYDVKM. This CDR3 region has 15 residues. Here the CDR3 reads CASTLRAESTDTQYF. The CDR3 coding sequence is TGTGCCAGCACCCTAAGGGCAGAAAGCACAGATACGCAGTATTTT.

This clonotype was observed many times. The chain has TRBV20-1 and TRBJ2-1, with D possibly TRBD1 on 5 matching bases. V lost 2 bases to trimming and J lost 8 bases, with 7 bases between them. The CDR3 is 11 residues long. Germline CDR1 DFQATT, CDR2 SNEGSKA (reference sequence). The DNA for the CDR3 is TGCAGTGCTAGACCAGGGTATGAGCAGTTCTTC. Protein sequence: CSARPGYEQFF.

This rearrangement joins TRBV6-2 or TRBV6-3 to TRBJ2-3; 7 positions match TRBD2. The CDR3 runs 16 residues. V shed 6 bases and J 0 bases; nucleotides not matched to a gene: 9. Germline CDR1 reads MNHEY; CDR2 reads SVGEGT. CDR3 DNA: TGTGCCAGCAGCCTTCTTCGTAGCGGGAGCACAGATACGCAGTATTTT. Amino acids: CASSLLRSGSTDTQYF.

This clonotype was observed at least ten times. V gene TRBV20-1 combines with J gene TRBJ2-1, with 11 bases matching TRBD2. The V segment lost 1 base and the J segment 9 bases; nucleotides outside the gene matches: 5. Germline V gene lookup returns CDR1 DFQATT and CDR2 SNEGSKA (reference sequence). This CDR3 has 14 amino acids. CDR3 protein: CSARGSSGRLEQFF. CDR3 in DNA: TGCAGTGCTAGAGGGTCTAGCGGGAGGCTTGAGCAGTTCTTC.

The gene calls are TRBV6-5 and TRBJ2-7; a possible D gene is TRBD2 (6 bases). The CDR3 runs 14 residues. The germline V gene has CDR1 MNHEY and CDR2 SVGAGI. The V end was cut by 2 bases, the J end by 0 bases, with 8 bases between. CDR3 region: CASSYGGVSYEQYF. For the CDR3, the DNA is TGTGCCAGCAGTTACGGCGGGGTCTCCTACGAGCAGTACTTC.

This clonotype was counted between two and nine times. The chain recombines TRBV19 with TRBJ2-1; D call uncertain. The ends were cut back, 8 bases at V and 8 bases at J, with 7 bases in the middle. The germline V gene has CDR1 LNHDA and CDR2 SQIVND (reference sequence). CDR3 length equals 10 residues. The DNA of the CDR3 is TGTGCCAGTGGTTTGGATGAGCAGTTCTTC. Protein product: CASGLDEQFF.

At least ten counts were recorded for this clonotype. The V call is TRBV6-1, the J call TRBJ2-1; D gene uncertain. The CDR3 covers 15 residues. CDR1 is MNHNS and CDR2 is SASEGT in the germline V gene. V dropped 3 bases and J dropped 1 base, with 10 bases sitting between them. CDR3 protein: CASSDSAYSYNEQFF. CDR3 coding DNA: TGTGCCAGCAGTGACTCCGCATATTCCTACAATGAGCAGTTCTTC.

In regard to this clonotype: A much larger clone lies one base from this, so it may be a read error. CDR3 sequence (DNA): TGCGGTGCTGCCACCTCGGTGGTCGAGCAGTACTTC. Amino acid sequence: CGAATSVVEQYF. This sequence joins TRBV20-1 and TRBJ2-7; D is unclear. The CDR3 extends over 12 amino acids. Germline CDR1 is DFQATT and CDR2 is SNEGSKA (reference sequence).

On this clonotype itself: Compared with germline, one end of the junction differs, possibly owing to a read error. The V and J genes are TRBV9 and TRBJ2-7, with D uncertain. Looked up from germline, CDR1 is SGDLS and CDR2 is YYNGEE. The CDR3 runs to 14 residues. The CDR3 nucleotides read TGTGCCAGCAGCGTAGGACACGCCGGCTACGGGCAGTACTTC. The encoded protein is CASSVGHAGYGQYF.

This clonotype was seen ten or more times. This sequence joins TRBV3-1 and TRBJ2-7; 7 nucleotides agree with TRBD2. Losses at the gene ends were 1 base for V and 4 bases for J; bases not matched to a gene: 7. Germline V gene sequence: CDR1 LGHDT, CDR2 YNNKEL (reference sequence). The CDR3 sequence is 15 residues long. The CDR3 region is CASSQAPSGEYEQYF. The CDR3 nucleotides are TGTGCCAGCAGCCAAGCCCCTAGCGGAGAGTACGAGCAGTACTTC.

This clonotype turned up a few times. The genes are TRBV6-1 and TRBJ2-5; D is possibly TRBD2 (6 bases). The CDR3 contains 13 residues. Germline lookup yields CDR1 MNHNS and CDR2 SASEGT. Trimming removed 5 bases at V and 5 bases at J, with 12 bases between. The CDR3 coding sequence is TGTGCCAGCAGTCAACGGGAGTTGGAGACCCAGTACTTC. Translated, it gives CASSQRELETQYF.

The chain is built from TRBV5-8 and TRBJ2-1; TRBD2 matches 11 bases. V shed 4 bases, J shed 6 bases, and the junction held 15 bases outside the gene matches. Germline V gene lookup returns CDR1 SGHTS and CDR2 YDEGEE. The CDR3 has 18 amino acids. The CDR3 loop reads CASSRRLAGTTGGNEQFF. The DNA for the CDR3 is TGTGCCAGCAGCCGTAGACTAGCGGGAACCACGGGGGGCAATGAGCAGTTCTTC.

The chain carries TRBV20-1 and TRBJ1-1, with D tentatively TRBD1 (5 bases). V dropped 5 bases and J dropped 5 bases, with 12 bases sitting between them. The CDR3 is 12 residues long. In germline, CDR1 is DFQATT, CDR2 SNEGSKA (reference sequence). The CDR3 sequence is CSARTGRTEAFF. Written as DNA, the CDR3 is TGCAGTGCTCGGACGGGGCGTACTGAAGCTTTCTTT.

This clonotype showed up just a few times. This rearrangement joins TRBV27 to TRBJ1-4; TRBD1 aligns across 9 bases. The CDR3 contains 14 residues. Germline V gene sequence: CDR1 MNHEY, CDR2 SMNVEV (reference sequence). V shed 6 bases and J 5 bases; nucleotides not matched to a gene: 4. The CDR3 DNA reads TGTGCCAGCAGGAGGGGACAGGGAAATGAAAAACTGTTTTTT. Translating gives CASRRGQGNEKLFF. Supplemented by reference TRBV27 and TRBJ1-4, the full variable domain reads EAQVTQNPRYLITVTGKKLTVTCSQNMNHEYMSWYRQDPGLGLRQIYYSMNVEVTDKGDVPEGYKVSRKEKRNFPLILESPSPNQTSLYFCASRRGQGNEKLFFGSGTQLSVL.

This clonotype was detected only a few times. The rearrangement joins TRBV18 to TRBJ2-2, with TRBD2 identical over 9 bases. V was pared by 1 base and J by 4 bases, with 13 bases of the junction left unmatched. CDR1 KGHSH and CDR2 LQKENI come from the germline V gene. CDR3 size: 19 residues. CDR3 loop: CASSPRSSGRQAGTGELFF. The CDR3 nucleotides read TGTGCCAGCTCACCACGTTCCAGCGGGAGGCAGGCGGGCACCGGGGAGCTGTTTTTT.

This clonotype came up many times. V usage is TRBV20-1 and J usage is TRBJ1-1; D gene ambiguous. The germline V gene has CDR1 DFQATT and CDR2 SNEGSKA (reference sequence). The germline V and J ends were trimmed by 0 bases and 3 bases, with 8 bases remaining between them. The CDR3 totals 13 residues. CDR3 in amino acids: CSARDRRDTEAFF. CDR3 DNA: TGCAGTGCTAGAGATCGAAGGGACACTGAAGCTTTCTTT.

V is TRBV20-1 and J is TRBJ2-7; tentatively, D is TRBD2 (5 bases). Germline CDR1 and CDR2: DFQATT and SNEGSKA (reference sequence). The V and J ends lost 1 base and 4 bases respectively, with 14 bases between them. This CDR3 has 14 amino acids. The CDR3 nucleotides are TGCAGTGCTAGAGCCCCTAGCACTGAATACGAGCAGTACTTC. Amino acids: CSARAPSTEYEQYF.

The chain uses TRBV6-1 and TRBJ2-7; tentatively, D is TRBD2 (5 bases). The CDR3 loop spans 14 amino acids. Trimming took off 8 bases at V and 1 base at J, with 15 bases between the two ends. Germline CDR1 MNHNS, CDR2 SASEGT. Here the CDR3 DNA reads TGTGCCAGCCTTGGTGACGGGGAATCCTACGAGCAGTACTTC. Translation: CASLGDGESYEQYF.

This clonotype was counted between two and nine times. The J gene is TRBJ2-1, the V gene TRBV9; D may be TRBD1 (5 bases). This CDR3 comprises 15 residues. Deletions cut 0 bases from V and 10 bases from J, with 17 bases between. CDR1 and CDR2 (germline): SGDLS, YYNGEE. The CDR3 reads CASSVGLTPGREQFF. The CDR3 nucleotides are TGTGCCAGCAGCGTAGGGTTAACTCCAGGGCGGGAGCAGTTCTTC.